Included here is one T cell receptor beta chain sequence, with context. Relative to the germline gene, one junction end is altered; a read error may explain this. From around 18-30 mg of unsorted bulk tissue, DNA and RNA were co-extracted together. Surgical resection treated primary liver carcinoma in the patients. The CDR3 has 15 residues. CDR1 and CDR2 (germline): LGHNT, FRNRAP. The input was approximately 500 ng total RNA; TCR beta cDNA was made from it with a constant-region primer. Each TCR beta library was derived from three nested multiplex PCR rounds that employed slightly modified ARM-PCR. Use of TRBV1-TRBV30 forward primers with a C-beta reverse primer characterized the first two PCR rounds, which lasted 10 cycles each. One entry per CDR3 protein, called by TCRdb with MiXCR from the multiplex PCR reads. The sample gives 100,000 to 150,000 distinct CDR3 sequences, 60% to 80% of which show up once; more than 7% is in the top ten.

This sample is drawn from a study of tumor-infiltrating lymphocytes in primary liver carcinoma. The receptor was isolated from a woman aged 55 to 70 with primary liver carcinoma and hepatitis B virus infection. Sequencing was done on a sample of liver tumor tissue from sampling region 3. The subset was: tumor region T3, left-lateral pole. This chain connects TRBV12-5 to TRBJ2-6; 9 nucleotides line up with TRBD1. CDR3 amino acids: CASGGQGFGVNVLTF. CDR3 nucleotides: TGTGCTAGTGGGGGACAGGGTTTTGGGGTCAACGTCCTGACTTTC.